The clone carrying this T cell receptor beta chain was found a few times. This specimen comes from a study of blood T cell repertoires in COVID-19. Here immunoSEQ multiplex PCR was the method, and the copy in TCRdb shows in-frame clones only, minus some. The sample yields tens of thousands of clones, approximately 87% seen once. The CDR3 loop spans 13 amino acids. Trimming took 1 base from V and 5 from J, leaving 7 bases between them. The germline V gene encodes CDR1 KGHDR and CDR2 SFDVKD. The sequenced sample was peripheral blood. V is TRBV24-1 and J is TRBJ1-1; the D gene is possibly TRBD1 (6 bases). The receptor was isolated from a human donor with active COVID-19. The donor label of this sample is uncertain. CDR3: CATSDFTGTEAFF. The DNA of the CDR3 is TGTGCCACCAGTGATTTCACAGGGACTGAAGCTTTCTTT.